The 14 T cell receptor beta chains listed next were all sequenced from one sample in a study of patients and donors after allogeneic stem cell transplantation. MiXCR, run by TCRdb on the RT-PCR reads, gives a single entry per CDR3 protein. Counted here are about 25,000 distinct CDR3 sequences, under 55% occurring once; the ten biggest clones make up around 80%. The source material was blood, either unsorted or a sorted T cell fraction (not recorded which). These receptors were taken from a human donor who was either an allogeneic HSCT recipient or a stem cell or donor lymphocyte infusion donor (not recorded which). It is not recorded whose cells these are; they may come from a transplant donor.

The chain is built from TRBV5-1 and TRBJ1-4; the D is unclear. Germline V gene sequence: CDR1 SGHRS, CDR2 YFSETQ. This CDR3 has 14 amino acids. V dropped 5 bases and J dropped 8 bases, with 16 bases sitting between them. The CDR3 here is CASSAPKEREKLFF. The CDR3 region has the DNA TGCGCCAGCAGTGCCCCAAAAGAAAGGGAAAAACTGTTTTTT.

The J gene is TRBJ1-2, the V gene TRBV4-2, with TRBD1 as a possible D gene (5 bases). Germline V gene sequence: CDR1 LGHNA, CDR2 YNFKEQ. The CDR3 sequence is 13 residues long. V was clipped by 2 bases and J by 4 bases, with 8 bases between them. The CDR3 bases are TGTGCCAGCAGCCAACAGGGCACCTATGGCTACACCTTC. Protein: CASSQQGTYGYTF.

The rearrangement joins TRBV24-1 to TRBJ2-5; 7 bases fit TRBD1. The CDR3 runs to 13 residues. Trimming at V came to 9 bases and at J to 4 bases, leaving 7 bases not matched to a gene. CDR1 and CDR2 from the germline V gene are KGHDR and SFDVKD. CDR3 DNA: TGTGCCACCCAACAGGGGAGAGGAGAGACCCAGTACTTC. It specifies CATQQGRGETQYF.

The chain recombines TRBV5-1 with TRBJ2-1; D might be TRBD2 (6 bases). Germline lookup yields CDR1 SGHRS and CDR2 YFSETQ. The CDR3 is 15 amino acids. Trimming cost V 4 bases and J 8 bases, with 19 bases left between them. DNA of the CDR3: TGCGCCAGCAGCCCAAACATCCTACCGGGGGATGAGCAGTTCTTC. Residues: CASSPNILPGDEQFF. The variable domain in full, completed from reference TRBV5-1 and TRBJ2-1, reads KAGVTQTPRYLIKTRGQQVTLSCSPISGHRSVSWYQQTPGQGLQFLFEYFSETQRNKGNFPGRFSGRQFSNSRSEMNVSTLELGDSALYLCASSPNILPGDEQFFGPGTRLTVL.

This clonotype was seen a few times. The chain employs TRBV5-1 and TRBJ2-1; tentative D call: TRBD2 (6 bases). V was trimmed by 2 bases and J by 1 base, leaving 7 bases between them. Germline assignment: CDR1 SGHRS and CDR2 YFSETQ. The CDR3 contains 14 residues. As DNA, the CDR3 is TGCGCCAGCAGCTTTAGCGGTTCCTACAATGAGCAGTTCTTC. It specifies CASSFSGSYNEQFF.

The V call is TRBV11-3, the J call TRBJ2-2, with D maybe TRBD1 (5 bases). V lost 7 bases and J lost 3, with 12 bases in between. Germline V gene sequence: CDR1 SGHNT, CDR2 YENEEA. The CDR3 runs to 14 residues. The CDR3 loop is CASKGQGDTGELFF. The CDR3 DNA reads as TGTGCCAGCAAAGGGCAGGGTGACACCGGGGAGCTGTTTTTT.

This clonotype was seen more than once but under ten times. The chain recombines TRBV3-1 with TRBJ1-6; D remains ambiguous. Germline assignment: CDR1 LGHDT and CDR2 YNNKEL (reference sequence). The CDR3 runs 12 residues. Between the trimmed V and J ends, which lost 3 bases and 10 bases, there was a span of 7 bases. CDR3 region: CASSQNQSPLHF. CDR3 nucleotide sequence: TGTGCCAGCAGCCAGAATCAGTCACCCCTCCACTTT.

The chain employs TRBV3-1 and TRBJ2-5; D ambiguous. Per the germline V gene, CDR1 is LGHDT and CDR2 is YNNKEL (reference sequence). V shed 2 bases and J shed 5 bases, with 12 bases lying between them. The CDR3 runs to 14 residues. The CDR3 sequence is CASSQIVIGETQYF. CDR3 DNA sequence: TGTGCCAGCAGCCAAATTGTCATAGGGGAGACCCAGTACTTC.

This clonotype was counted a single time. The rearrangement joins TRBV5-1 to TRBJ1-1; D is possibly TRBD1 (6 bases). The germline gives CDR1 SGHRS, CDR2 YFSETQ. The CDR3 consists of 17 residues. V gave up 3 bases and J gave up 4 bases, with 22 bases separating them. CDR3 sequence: CASSSILKQGESTEAFF. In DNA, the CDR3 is TGCGCCAGCAGCTCCATCCTAAAACAGGGTGAGAGCACTGAAGCTTTCTTT.

The CDR3 coding sequence is TGTGCCAGCAGCCAAGAAGGCCTACACAATGAGCAGTTCTTC. Amino acid sequence: CASSQEGLHNEQFF. The chain uses TRBV4-2 and TRBJ2-1; no firm D call. Germline V gene data show CDR1 as LGHNA and CDR2 as YNFKEQ. CDR3 length equals 14 residues. V shed 0 bases and J shed 5 bases, with 8 bases lying between them.

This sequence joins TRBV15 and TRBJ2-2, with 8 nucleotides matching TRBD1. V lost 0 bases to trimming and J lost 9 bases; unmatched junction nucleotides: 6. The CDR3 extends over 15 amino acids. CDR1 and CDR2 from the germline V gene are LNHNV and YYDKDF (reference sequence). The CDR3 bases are TGTGCCACCAGCAGAGATTCAGCAGGGGGCCGGGAGCTGTTTTTT. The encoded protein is CATSRDSAGGRELFF.

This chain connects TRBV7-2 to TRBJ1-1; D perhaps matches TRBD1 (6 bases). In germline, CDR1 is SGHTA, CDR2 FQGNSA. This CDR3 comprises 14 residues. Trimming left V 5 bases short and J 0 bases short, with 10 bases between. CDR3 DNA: TGTGCCAGCAGCAAGGGACACCTGAACACTGAAGCTTTCTTT. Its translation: CASSKGHLNTEAFF.

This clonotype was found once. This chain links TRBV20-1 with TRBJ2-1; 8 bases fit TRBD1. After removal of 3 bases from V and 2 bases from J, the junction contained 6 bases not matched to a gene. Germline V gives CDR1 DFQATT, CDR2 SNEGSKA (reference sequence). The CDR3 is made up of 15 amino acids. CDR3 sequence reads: CSASSWTGPYNEQFF. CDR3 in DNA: TGCAGTGCTAGCTCGTGGACAGGGCCCTACAATGAGCAGTTCTTC.

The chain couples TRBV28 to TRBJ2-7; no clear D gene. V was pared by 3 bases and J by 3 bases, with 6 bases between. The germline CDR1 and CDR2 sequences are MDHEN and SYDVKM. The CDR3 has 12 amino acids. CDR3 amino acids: CASSFPFYEQYF. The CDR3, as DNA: TGTGCCAGCAGTTTTCCCTTCTACGAGCAGTACTTC.